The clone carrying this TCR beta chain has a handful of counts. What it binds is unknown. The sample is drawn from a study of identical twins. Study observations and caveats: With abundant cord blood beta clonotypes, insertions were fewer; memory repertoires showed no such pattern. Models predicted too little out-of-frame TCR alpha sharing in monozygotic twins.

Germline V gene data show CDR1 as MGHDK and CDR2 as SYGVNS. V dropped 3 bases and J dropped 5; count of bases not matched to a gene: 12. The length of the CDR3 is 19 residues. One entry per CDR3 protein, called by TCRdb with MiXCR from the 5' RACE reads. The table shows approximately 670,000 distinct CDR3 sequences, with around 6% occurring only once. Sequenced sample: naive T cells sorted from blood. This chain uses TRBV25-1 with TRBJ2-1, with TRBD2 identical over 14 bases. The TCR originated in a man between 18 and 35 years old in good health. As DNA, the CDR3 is TGTGCCAGCAGTGATTATAAGGGACTAGCGGGAGATGAACACAATGAGCAGTTCTTC. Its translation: CASSDYKGLAGDEHNEQFF.